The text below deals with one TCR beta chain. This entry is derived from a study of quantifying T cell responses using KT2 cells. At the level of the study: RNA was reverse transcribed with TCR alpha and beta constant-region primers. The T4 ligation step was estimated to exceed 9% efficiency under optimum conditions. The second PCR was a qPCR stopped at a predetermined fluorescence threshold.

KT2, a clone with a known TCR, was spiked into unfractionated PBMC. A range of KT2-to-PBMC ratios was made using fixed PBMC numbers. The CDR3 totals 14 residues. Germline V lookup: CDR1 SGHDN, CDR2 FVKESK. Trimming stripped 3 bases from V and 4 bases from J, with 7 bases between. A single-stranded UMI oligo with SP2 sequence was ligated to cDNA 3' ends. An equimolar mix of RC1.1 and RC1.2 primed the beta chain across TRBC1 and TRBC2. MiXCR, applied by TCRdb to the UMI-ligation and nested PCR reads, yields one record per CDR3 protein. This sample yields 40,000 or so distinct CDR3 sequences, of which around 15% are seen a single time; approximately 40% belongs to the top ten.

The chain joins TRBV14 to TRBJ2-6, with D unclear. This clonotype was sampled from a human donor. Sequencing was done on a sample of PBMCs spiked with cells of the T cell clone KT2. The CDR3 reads CASSHGSGANVLTF. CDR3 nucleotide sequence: TGTGCCAGCAGCCACGGATCAGGGGCCAACGTCCTGACTTTC.